The 20 T cell receptor beta chains reported below all come from one sample, sequenced in a study of T cells in Graves' hyperthyroidism and ophthalmopathy. Using RNA transcripts as the source, TCR beta CDR3 regions were amplified. The primer set for the first-round RT-PCR of the TCR CDR3 was HTBI. TCRdb re-called the multiplex PCR reads through MiXCR, storing one row per CDR3 protein. Counted here are 800,000 or so distinct CDR3 sequences, 35% to 45% occurring once; the ten biggest clones make up about 9%. Sequenced: blood. The receptor set was obtained from a man between 18 and 29 years old with Graves' hyperthyroidism.

This chain connects TRBV10-3 to TRBJ2-7; maybe TRBD1 (5 bases). This CDR3 contains 13 residues. V shed 6 bases and J shed 0 bases, with 9 bases lying between them. Germline-derived CDR1 and CDR2 are ENHRY and SYGVKD. The CDR3 DNA sequence: TGTGCCATCAGCAGGGTGGGCTCCTACGAGCAGTACTTC. Translated: CAISRVGSYEQYF.

CDR3 sequence reads: CASSLTGQGNTEAFF. In DNA, the CDR3 is TGTGCCAGCAGCTTAACGGGACAGGGCAACACTGAAGCTTTCTTT. This chain connects TRBV9 to TRBJ1-1, with 9 bases matching TRBD1. With 4 bases clipped from V and 2 bases from J, the junction kept 6 bases outside the gene matches. This CDR3 contains 15 residues. Germline CDR1 reads SGDLS; CDR2 reads YYNGEE.

This clonotype was recorded at least ten times. The chain joins TRBV29-1 to TRBJ2-7; TRBD1 might be the D (5 bases). V lost 6 bases, J lost 6 bases, and 12 bases lay in between. The CDR3 spans 11 residues. CDR1 and CDR2 (germline): SQVTM, ANQGSEA. The CDR3 DNA reads TGCAGCGTACTCAGGGTTGGCGAGCAGTACTTC. Its translation is CSVLRVGEQYF.

V gene TRBV12-3 or TRBV12-4 combines with J gene TRBJ2-7; D is ambiguous. The CDR3 is 14 amino acids. Deletions cut 8 bases from V and 0 bases from J, with 14 bases between. CDR3 DNA: TGTGCCAGCGTAACTGGTACGGACTCCTACGAGCAGTACTTC. Encoded protein: CASVTGTDSYEQYF.

The chain uses TRBV4-1 and TRBJ2-7; maybe TRBD2 (6 bases). CDR3 length: 13 residues. Trimming removed 0 bases at V and 8 bases at J, with 11 bases between. Germline V gene lookup returns CDR1 MGHRA and CDR2 YSYEKL. The CDR3 DNA is TGCGCCAGCAGCCAAGACCGACTAGAGCAGCAGTACTTC. As protein: CASSQDRLEQQYF.

This clonotype was recorded a few times. The V call is TRBV7-9, the J call TRBJ1-1, with a weak D call TRBD1 (6 bases). Germline V gene data show CDR1 as SEHNR and CDR2 as FQNEAQ (reference sequence). The CDR3 contains 13 residues. The V and J ends lost 3 bases and 5 bases respectively, with 10 bases between them. The CDR3 bases are TGTGCCAGCAGCTTTAATACAGGGACTGAAGCTTTCTTT. Translating gives CASSFNTGTEAFF.

The chain has TRBV10-3 and TRBJ1-2; weak D call: TRBD1 (5 bases). V was trimmed by 9 bases and J by 7 bases, leaving 15 bases between them. In germline, CDR1 is ENHRY, CDR2 SYGVKD. The CDR3 is 12 residues long. The CDR3, as DNA: TGTGCCATACGTGGGGACGGACTTGGCTACACCTTC. Translation: CAIRGDGLGYTF.

This chain links TRBV9 with TRBJ1-3; no clear D. The CDR3 length is 15 residues. Between the trimmed V and J ends, which lost 0 bases and 0 bases, there was a span of 7 bases. The germline V gene has CDR1 SGDLS and CDR2 YYNGEE. CDR3 sequence (DNA): TGTGCCAGCAGCGTAGGGCGGGCCTCTGGAAACACCATATATTTT. Translation gives CASSVGRASGNTIYF.

The CDR3 region is CSVGVTGREQYF. The CDR3 DNA sequence: TGCAGCGTTGGGGTGACAGGGAGAGAGCAGTACTTC. This sequence joins TRBV29-1 and TRBJ2-7; TRBD1 matches 7 bases. With 4 bases clipped from V and 7 bases from J, the junction kept 7 bases outside the gene matches. The CDR3 is 12 residues long. Per the germline V gene, CDR1 is SQVTM and CDR2 is ANQGSEA.

This clonotype was observed many times. A junction end diverges from the germline sequence, so it may reflect a read error. This chain joins TRBV7-8 and TRBJ2-7, with 12 positions matching TRBD2. CDR3 length equals 14 residues. Germline CDR1 is SGHVS and CDR2 is FQNEAQ. For the CDR3, the DNA is TGCGCCAGCAGCTCTAGCGGGGGGGCCTACGAGCAGTACTTC. Its protein product is CASSSSGGAYEQYF.

This clonotype was seen many times. The CDR3 DNA is TGTGCCAGCAGGCGATGGGAGAACACCGGGGAGCTGTTTTTT. It translates to CASRRWENTGELFF. This rearrangement joins TRBV2 to TRBJ2-2; no firm D call. The CDR3 sequence is 14 residues long. Germline V gene data show CDR1 as SNHLY and CDR2 as FYNNEI. V shed 6 bases and J shed 1 base, with 9 bases lying between them.

The chain uses TRBV5-1 and TRBJ2-7, with D perhaps assigned TRBD1 or TRBD2 (5 bases each). Trimming pared 4 bases from V and 0 bases from J, leaving 17 bases between. The CDR3 length is 16 residues. Germline V gene lookup returns CDR1 SGHRS and CDR2 YFSETQ. The CDR3 reads CASSRGDAAFSYEQYF. CDR3 DNA: TGCGCCAGCAGCAGAGGGGACGCCGCCTTCTCCTACGAGCAGTACTTC.

In regard to this clonotype: One end of the junction does not line up with germline, which may come from a read error. The gene calls are TRBV5-1 and TRBJ1-1; D is ambiguous. This CDR3 comprises 13 residues. Germline V gene sequence: CDR1 SGHRS, CDR2 YFSETQ. CDR3 in DNA: TGCGCCAGCAGGACACGCGAAAACACTGAAGCTCTCTTT. This sequence encodes CASRTRENTEALF. The whole variable domain, remainder taken from reference TRBV5-1 and TRBJ1-1, is KAGVTQTPRYLIKTRGQQVTLSCSPISGHRSVSWYQQTPGQGLQFLFEYFSETQRNKGNFPGRFSGRQFSNSRSEMNVSTLELGDSALYLCASRTRENTEALFGQGTRLTVV.

The chain recombines TRBV7-8 with TRBJ1-5; D is unresolved. This CDR3 has 15 amino acids. The germline V gene has CDR1 SGHVS and CDR2 FQNEAQ. Trimming cost V 6 bases and J 2 bases, with 14 bases left between them. In nucleotides, the CDR3 is TGTGCCAGCAGTCAATTTGGGATGGGCAATCAGCCCCAGCATTTT. Encoded protein: CASSQFGMGNQPQHF.

This clonotype was detected many times. The J gene is TRBJ2-2, the V gene TRBV5-1; 8 nucleotides line up with TRBD1. The CDR3 is 13 amino acids. The germline V gene has CDR1 SGHRS and CDR2 YFSETQ. Losses at the gene ends were 7 bases for V and 1 base for J; bases not matched to a gene: 0. Written as DNA, the CDR3 is TGCGCCAGCGGACAGGGGAACACCGGGGAGCTGTTTTTT. It codes for CASGQGNTGELFF.

The J gene is TRBJ1-3, the V gene TRBV4-1; 7 bases match TRBD1. Germline V CDR1 and CDR2: MGHRA, YSYEKL. J lost 8 bases, V lost 4 bases, and 14 bases had no gene match. The CDR3 is 16 amino acids. DNA for the CDR3: TGCGCCAGCAGCCCCCCTGTCGGGGCAGGGGGGGACACCATATATTTT. Residues: CASSPPVGAGGDTIYF.

The chain couples TRBV20-1 to TRBJ1-5, with 7 bases fitting TRBD1. This CDR3 region has 12 residues. Germline V gene data show CDR1 as DFQATT and CDR2 as SNEGSKA (reference sequence). The J segment lost 11 bases and the V segment lost 3 bases, leaving 7 bases of the junction unmatched. The CDR3 region has the DNA TGCAGTGCTAGCTCTCAGGGGGGCGCCCAGCATTTT. Protein sequence: CSASSQGGAQHF.

This clonotype was detected a few times. This chain links TRBV12-3 or TRBV12-4 with TRBJ2-7; 9 positions agree with TRBD2. CDR3 length: 15 residues. The V gene end was trimmed by 5 bases and the J gene end by 0 bases; junction bases not matched to a gene: 5. CDR3 sequence: CASSPSGELSYEQYF. CDR3 bases: TGTGCCAGCAGTCCTAGCGGGGAGCTCTCCTACGAGCAGTACTTC.

About this clonotype itself: This may stem from a read error, because a much larger clone lies one nucleotide away. The chain couples TRBV29-1 to TRBJ2-6, with 8 bases aligning to TRBD1. The CDR3 loop spans 17 amino acids. Germline CDR1 and CDR2: SQVTM and ANQGSEA. The CDR3 DNA sequence: TGCAGCGTTGAGATTTGGTCAGGGGGCTCTGGGGCCGACGTCCTGACTTTC. It specifies CSVEIWSGGSGADVLTF.

The chain carries TRBV7-2 and TRBJ1-1; no firm D call. Germline CDR1 is SGHTA and CDR2 is FQGNSA. The CDR3 consists of 13 residues. Trimming took off 4 bases at V and 3 bases at J, with 9 bases between the two ends. The CDR3 DNA follows: TGTGCCAGCAGCTCCCAGGAGCACACTGAAGCTTTCTTT. As protein: CASSSQEHTEAFF.